The 21 T cell receptor beta chains below come from one sample, sequenced in a study of CD8+ T cells in alopecia areata (dated by TCRdb to between 2017 and 2018). The sample's time point label is to be understood as: around 24 weeks on oral tofacitinib. The intended sense of this specimen's treatment or condition label: oral pan-JAK inhibitor, 5-10 mg twice daily. Libraries were constructed by the immunoSEQ multiplex PCR assay. To provide template for TCR sequencing, every sample had RNA extracted and reverse transcribed into cDNA. Entries here come from immuneACCESS through TCRdb and include only in-frame sequences with V and J called. Some clones fail to appear in such tables; in the studies checked, an unresolved V gene covers under half of the shortfall, and the cause of the remainder is unknown. This sample holds roughly 200,000 clones; about 53% were observed only once. The top ten clones comprise more than 10% of the sample.

This material consisted of CD8+ T cells sorted from blood, taken at week 24, from a patient treated with tofacitinib. The receptors stem from a human donor with alopecia areata.

This clone came up many times. V is TRBV14 and J is TRBJ2-2; TRBD2 matches at 9 bases. This CDR3 contains 16 residues. Losses at the gene ends were 3 bases for V and 0 bases for J; bases not matched to a gene: 2. Germline V CDR1 and CDR2: SGHDN, FVKESK. Here the CDR3 DNA reads TGTGCCAGCAGCCAGGGACTAGCCACGAACACCGGGGAGCTGTTTTTT. Protein product: CASSQGLATNTGELFF. Based on the CDR3 plus reference TRBV14 and TRBJ2-2, the full variable domain is EAGVTQFPSHSVIEKGQTVTLRCDPISGHDNLYWYRRVMGKEIKFLLHFVKESKQDESGMPNNRFLAERTGGTYSTLKVQPAELEDSGVYFCASSQGLATNTGELFFGEGSRLTVL.

V is TRBV9 and J is TRBJ1-6; 7 bases agree with TRBD1. The CDR3 contains 16 residues. Germline CDR1 is SGDLS and CDR2 is YYNGEE. J lost 2 bases, V lost 4 bases, and 6 bases had no gene match. In nucleotides, the CDR3 is TGTGCCAGCAGCATCGGGGACAGTCCCTATAATTCACCCCTCCACTTT. Protein: CASSIGDSPYNSPLHF. Using reference TRBV9 and TRBJ1-6 for the parts outside the CDR3, the full variable domain is DSGVTQTPKHLITATGQRVTLRCSPRSGDLSVYWYQQSLDQGLQFLIQYYNGEERAKGNILERFSAQQFPDLHSELNLSSLELGDSALYFCASSIGDSPYNSPLHFGNGTRLTVT.

The V call is TRBV27, the J call TRBJ1-2, with 7 positions matching TRBD1. The CDR3 sequence is 14 residues long. Germline V lookup: CDR1 MNHEY, CDR2 SMNVEV (reference sequence). V dropped 5 bases and J dropped 6; count of bases not matched to a gene: 9. This CDR3 is CASSTRQGLDGYTF. In nucleotides, the CDR3 is TGTGCCAGCAGTACACGACAGGGCTTAGATGGCTACACCTTC.

V and J are TRBV27 and TRBJ2-2; D is possibly TRBD2 (5 bases). Germline-derived CDR1 and CDR2 are MNHEY and SMNVEV (reference sequence). The CDR3 is 12 amino acids. The V and J ends lost 6 bases and 4 bases respectively, with 6 bases between them. The CDR3 nucleotides are TGTGCCAGCAGAACTAGCACCGGGGAGCTGTTTTTT. Translated, it gives CASRTSTGELFF.

This chain links TRBV4-3 with TRBJ2-5, with D maybe TRBD1 (5 bases). V lost 0 bases, J lost 4 bases, and 12 bases lay in between. The CDR3 runs to 15 residues. CDR1 and CDR2 from the germline V gene are LGHNA and YSLEER. The CDR3 here is CASSQDRWGVETQYF. CDR3 sequence (DNA): TGCGCCAGCAGCCAAGATCGGTGGGGCGTAGAGACCCAGTACTTC.

The chain couples TRBV30 to TRBJ1-5; D may be TRBD1 (6 bases). Germline V gives CDR1 GTSNPN, CDR2 SVGIG (reference sequence). Trimming shortened V by 1 base and J by 5 bases, and 12 bases separated the two germline ends. This CDR3 is built from 14 residues. The DNA of the CDR3 is TGTGCCTGGAGTGGAGGAGGGGGGTATCAGCCCCAGCATTTT. This sequence encodes CAWSGGGGYQPQHF.

The V and J genes are TRBV6-4 and TRBJ1-6, with 9 bases fitting TRBD1. The V and J ends lost 6 bases and 5 bases, in that order; junction bases with no gene match: 5. The CDR3 is 15 residues long. Per germline, CDR1 MRHNA and CDR2 SNTAGT. CDR3 amino acids: CASSETGGDNSPLHF. The CDR3 DNA is TGTGCCAGCAGCGAGACAGGGGGTGATAATTCACCCCTCCACTTT.

This clone was observed a handful of times. The rearrangement joins TRBV29-1 to TRBJ2-1, with 10 bases identical to TRBD2. Germline CDR1 reads SQVTM; CDR2 reads ANQGSEA. Trimming at V came to 7 bases and at J to 6 bases, leaving 6 bases not matched to a gene. This CDR3 is built from 13 residues. CDR3 amino acids: CSEESGGANEQFF. The CDR3 DNA reads TGCAGCGAGGAAAGCGGGGGGGCCAATGAGCAGTTCTTC.

V and J are TRBV29-1 and TRBJ2-7; possibly TRBD1 or TRBD2 for D (5 bases each). V was pared by 5 bases and J by 2 bases, with 10 bases between. The CDR3 spans 12 residues. The germline V gene has CDR1 SQVTM and CDR2 ANQGSEA. This CDR3 reads CSVPGPAYEQYF. CDR3 in DNA: TGCAGCGTTCCGGGGCCGGCCTACGAGCAGTACTTC.

To note about this clone: At one boundary the junction diverges from the germline segment, which might be a read error. The chain combines TRBV7-2 with TRBJ1-1; no clear D gene. CDR3 length: 14 residues. Germline CDR1 and CDR2: SGHTA and FQGNSA. The CDR3 spells CASSLTLGLTEALF. The CDR3 DNA sequence: TGTGCCAGCAGCCTGACCTTGGGTCTCACTGAAGCTCTCTTT.

This clone was observed at least ten times. The chain recombines TRBV7-2 with TRBJ2-2; D call uncertain. The V and J ends lost 1 base and 5 bases respectively, with 5 bases between them. This CDR3 has 13 amino acids. Germline CDR1 reads SGHTA; CDR2 reads FQGNSA. For the CDR3, the DNA is TGTGCCAGCAGCTTAGTGTCGACCGGGGAGCTGTTTTTT. It codes for CASSLVSTGELFF.

V and J are TRBV4-3 and TRBJ2-3; D is unresolved. Deletions cut 5 bases from V and 5 bases from J, with 11 bases between. CDR1 and CDR2 from the germline V gene are LGHNA and YSLEER. This CDR3 region has 13 residues. The chain's CDR3 is CASSSEVGDTQYF. The CDR3 coding sequence is TGCGCCAGCAGCTCCGAGGTCGGAGATACGCAGTATTTT.

The rearrangement uses TRBV2 and TRBJ2-3; 9 nucleotides match TRBD2. J lost 1 base, V lost 4 bases, and 9 bases had no gene match. There are 17 residues in the CDR3. CDR1 is SNHLY and CDR2 is FYNNEI in the germline V gene. The CDR3 loop is CASSAGRGGSGTDTQYF. In DNA form, the CDR3 reads TGTGCCAGCAGTGCTGGGCGGGGGGGATCGGGCACAGATACGCAGTATTTT.

This clone was seen just once. The chain is built from TRBV13 and TRBJ1-2; 8 positions match TRBD1. V gave up 4 bases and J gave up 4 bases; unmatched junction bases: 2. This CDR3 is built from 13 residues. The germline V gene has CDR1 PRHDT and CDR2 FYEKMQ (reference sequence). The CDR3 region has the DNA TGTGCCAGCAGCTCCCAGGGGGCCTATGGCTACACCTTC. It yields the protein CASSSQGAYGYTF.

The V gene is TRBV7-2, the J gene TRBJ2-7; perhaps TRBD1 as D (5 bases). V lost 4 bases, J lost 2 bases, and 15 bases lay in between. CDR3 length: 15 amino acids. Germline CDR1 is SGHTA and CDR2 is FQGNSA. The CDR3 bases are TGTGCCAGCAGCTCCACGACAGTGCCTACCTACGAGCAGTACTTC. It specifies CASSSTTVPTYEQYF.

The chain has TRBV7-9 and TRBJ2-1, with D unclear. Trimming stripped 2 bases from V and 7 bases from J, with 6 bases between. From germline, CDR1 is SEHNR and CDR2 FQNEAQ (reference sequence). There are 12 residues in the CDR3. CDR3 nucleotide sequence: TGTGCCAGCAGCTTACAGCCAAATGAGCAGTTCTTC. Translation gives CASSLQPNEQFF.

This clone is a singleton in its sample. The chain employs TRBV30 and TRBJ1-1; D remains ambiguous. Trimming left V 5 bases short and J 4 bases short, with 11 bases between. Germline V gene lookup returns CDR1 GTSNPN and CDR2 SVGIG (reference sequence). The CDR3 runs to 12 residues. CDR3 in amino acids: CAWRASGTEAFF. CDR3 DNA: TGTGCCTGGCGGGCCTCGGGCACTGAAGCTTTCTTT.

The chain has TRBV27 and TRBJ1-5, with TRBD1 matching over 7 bases. This CDR3 comprises 15 residues. The V segment lost 4 bases and the J segment 2 bases; nucleotides outside the gene matches: 5. Germline V gives CDR1 MNHEY, CDR2 SMNVEV (reference sequence). The CDR3 DNA follows: TGTGCCAGCAGTTCCCGGACAGGACGCAATCAGCCCCAGCATTTT. Protein: CASSSRTGRNQPQHF.

This clone was counted once. This sample includes further DNA sequences coding for the same CDR3. The chain carries TRBV15 and TRBJ1-5; a weak D match, TRBD1 (6 bases). Germline CDR1 reads LNHNV; CDR2 reads YYDKDF (reference sequence). The CDR3 totals 15 residues. Trimming cost V 0 bases and J 4 bases, with 10 bases left between them. For the CDR3, the DNA is TGTGCCACCAGCAGAGATAGGGGGGCTAATCAGCCCCAGCATTTT. It is translated as CATSRDRGANQPQHF.

This clone was detected only a few times. The chain couples TRBV30 to TRBJ2-3; 9 positions agree with TRBD1. CDR1 and CDR2 (germline): GTSNPN, SVGIG (reference sequence). V gave up 3 bases and J gave up 4 bases; unmatched junction bases: 5. The CDR3 extends over 14 amino acids. The CDR3 here is CAWSPGQGADTQYF. The CDR3 region has the DNA TGTGCCTGGAGCCCGGGACAGGGAGCAGATACGCAGTATTTT. The full variable domain, its missing parts supplied by reference TRBV30 and TRBJ2-3, is SQTIHQWPATLVQPVGSPLSLECTVEGTSNPNLYWYRQAAGRGLQLLFYSVGIGQISSEVPQNLSASRPQDRQFILSSKKLLLSDSGFYLCAWSPGQGADTQYFGPGTRLTVL.

The chain uses TRBV30 and TRBJ1-6; the match to TRBD1 covers 8 bases. Germline V gives CDR1 GTSNPN, CDR2 SVGIG (reference sequence). The CDR3 sequence is 19 residues long. Trimming removed 2 bases from V and 7 bases from J; junction bases left unmatched: 19. CDR3 in DNA: TGTGCCTGGAGTCGCGCAGACGTACAGGGGGAAGAGGTCAATTCACCCCTCCACTTT. It yields the protein CAWSRADVQGEEVNSPLHF.